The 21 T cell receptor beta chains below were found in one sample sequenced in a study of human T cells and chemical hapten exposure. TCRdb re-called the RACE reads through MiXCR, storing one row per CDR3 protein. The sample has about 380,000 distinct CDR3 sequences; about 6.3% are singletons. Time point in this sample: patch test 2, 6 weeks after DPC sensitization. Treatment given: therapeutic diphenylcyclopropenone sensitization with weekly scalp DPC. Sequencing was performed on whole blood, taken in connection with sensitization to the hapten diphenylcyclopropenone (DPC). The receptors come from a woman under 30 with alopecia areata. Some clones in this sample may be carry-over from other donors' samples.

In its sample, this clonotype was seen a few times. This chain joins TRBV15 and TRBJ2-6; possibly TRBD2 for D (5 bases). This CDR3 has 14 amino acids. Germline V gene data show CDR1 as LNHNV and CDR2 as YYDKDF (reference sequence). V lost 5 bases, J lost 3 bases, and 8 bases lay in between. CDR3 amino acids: CATSRGVGANVLTF. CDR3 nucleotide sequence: TGTGCCACCAGCCGGGGAGTTGGGGCCAACGTCCTGACTTTC.

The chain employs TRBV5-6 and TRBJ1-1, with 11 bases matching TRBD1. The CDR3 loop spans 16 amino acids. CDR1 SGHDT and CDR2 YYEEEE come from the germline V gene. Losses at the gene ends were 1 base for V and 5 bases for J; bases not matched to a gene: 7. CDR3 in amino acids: CASSLRGQGGVTEAFF. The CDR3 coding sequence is TGTGCCAGCAGCTTGAGGGGACAGGGGGGAGTTACTGAAGCTTTCTTT.

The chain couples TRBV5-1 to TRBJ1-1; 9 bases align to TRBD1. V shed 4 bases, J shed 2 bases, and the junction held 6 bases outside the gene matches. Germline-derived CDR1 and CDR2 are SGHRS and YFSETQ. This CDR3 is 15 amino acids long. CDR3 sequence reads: CASSIQGASNTEAFF. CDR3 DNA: TGCGCCAGCAGCATACAGGGGGCGTCCAACACTGAAGCTTTCTTT.

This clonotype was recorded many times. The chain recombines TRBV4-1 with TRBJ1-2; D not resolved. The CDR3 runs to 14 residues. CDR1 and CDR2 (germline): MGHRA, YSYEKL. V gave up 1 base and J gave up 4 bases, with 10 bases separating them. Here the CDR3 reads CASSQALARYGYTF. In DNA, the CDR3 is TGCGCCAGCAGCCAAGCTCTGGCTCGCTATGGCTACACCTTC.

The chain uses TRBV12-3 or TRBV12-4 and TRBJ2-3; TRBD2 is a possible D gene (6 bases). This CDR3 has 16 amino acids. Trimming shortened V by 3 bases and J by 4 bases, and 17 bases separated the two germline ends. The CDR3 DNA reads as TGTGCCAGCAGTTTTATTGGGGGGATTCAATCAGATACGCAGTATTTT. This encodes CASSFIGGIQSDTQYF.

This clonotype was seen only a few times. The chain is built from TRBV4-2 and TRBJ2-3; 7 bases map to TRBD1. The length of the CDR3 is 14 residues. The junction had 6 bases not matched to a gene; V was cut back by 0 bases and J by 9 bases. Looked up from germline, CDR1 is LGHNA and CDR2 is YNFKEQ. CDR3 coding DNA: TGTGCCAGCAGCCAAGATCTACAGGGGATCACGCAGTATTTT. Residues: CASSQDLQGITQYF.

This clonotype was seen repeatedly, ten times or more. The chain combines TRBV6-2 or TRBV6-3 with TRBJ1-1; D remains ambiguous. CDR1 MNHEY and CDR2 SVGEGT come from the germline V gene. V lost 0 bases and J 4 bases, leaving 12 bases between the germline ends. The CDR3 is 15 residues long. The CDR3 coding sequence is TGTGCCAGCAGTTACTCACGGGATTGGATCACTGAAGCTTTCTTT. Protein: CASSYSRDWITEAFF.

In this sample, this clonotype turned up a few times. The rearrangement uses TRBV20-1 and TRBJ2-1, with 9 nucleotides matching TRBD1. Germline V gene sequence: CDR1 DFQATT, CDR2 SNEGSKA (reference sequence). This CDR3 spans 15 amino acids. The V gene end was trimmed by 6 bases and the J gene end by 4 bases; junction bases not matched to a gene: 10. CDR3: CSANPDRGDYNEQFF. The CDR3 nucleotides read TGCAGTGCCAATCCGGACAGGGGCGATTACAATGAGCAGTTCTTC.

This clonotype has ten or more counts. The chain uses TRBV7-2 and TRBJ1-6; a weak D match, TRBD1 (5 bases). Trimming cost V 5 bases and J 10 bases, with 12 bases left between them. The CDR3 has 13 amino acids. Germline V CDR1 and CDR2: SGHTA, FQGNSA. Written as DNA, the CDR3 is TGTGCCAGCAGCCATGAGGGGCGGTCACCCCTCCACTTT. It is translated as CASSHEGRSPLHF.

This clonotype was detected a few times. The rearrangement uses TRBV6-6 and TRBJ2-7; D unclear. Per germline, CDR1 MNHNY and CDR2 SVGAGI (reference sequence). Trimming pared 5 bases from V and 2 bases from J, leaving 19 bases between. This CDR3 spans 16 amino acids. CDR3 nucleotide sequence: TGTGCCAGCAGTCCGCCGGGCAGGTCAATCCCCTACGAGCAGTACTTC. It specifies CASSPPGRSIPYEQYF.

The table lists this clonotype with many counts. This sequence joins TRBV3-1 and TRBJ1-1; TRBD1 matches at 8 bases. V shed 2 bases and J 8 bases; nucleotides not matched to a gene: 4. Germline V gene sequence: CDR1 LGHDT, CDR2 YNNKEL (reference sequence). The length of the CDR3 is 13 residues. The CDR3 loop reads CASSQLWDREAFF. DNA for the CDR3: TGTGCCAGCAGCCAACTCTGGGACAGGGAAGCTTTCTTT. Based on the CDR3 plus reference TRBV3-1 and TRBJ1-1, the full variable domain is DTAVSQTPKYLVTQMGNDKSIKCEQNLGHDTMYWYKQDSKKFLKIMFSYNNKELIINETVPNRFSPKSPDKAHLNLHINSLELGDSAVYFCASSQLWDREAFFGQGTRLTVV.

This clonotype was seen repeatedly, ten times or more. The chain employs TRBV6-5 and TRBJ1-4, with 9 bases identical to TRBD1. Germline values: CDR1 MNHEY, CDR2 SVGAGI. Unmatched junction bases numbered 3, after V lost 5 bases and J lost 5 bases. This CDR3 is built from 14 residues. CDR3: CASSRDRGNEKLFF. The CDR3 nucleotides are TGTGCCAGCAGTCGAGACAGGGGGAATGAAAAACTGTTTTTT.

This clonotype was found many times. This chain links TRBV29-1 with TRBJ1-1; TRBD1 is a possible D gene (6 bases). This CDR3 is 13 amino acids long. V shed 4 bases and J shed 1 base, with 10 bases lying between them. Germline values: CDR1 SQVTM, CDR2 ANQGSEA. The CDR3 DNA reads TGCAGCGTTGTGGAGGGGGGGAACACTGAAGCTTTCTTT. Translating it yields CSVVEGGNTEAFF. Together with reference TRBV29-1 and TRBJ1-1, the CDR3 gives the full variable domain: SAVISQKPSRDICQRGTSLTIQCQVDSQVTMMFWYRQQPGQSLTLIATANQGSEATYESGFVIDKFPISRPNLTFSTLTVSNMSPEDSSIYLCSVVEGGNTEAFFGQGTRLTVV.

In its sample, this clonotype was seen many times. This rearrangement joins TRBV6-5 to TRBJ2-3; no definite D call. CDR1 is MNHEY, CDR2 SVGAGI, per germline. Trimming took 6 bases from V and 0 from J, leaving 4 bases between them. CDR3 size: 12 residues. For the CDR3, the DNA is TGTGCCAGCAGCTCTAGCACAGATACGCAGTATTTT. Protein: CASSSSTDTQYF.

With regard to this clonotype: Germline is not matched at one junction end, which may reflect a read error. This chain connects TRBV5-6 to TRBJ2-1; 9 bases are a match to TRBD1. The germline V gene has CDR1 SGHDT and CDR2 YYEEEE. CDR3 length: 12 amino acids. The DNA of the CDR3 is TGTGCCAGCAGCCCCAACCGCGGGACAGGGACGTGG. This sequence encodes CASSPNRGTGTW.

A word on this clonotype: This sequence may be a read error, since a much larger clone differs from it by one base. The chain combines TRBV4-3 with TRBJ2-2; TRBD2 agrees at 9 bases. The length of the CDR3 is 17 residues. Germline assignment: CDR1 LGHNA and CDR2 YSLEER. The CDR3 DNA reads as TGCGCCAGCAGCCAAGTTAGCGGGGGAGGTAACACCGGGGAGCTGTCTTTT. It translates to CASSQVSGGGNTGELSF.

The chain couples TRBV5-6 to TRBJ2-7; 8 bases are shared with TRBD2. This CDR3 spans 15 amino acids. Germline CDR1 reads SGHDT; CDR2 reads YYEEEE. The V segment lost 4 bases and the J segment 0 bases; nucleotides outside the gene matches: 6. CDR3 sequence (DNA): TGTGCCAGCAGCGGGACTAGTGGGTTCTCCTACGAGCAGTACTTC. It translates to CASSGTSGFSYEQYF.

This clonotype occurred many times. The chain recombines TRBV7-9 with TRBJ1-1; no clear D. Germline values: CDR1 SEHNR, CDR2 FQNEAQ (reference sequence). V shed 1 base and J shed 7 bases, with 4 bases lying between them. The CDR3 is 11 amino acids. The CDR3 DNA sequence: TGTGCCAGCAGCTTAGTTCTTGAAGCTTTCTTT. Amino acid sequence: CASSLVLEAFF.

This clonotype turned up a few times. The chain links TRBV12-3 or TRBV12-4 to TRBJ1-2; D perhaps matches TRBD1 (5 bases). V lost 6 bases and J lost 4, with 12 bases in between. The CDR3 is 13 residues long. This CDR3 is CASSPGPTYGYTF. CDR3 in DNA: TGTGCCAGCAGCCCGGGACCGACCTATGGCTACACCTTC.

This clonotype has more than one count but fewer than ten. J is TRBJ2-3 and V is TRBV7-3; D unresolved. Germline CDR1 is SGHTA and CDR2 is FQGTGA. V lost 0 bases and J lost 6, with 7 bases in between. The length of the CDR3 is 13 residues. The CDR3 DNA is TGTGCCAGCAGCTTAACGTTTGCGGATACGCAGTATTTT. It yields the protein CASSLTFADTQYF.

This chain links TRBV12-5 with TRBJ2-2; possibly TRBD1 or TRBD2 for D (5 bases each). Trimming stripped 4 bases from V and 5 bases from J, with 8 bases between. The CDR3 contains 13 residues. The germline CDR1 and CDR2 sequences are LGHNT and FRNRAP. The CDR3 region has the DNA TGTGCTAGTGGTTCAGAGGGGACCGGGGAGCTGTTTTTT. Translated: CASGSEGTGELFF.